Reported below is one T cell receptor beta chain. What it binds is unknown. This specimen comes from a study of CD8+ T cells in alopecia areata. The overall study: The duration of tofacitinib was 6 to 18 months, with 6 months off drug afterward.

Treatment specified: oral pan-JAK inhibitor, 5-10 mg twice daily. Sequencing used cDNA as its template, made by extracting RNA and reverse transcribing it. Libraries were prepared by immunoSEQ multiplex PCR; TCRdb keeps only in-frame clonotypes and omits some of them. There are roughly 120,000 clones in the sample; around 56% occur only once, and 0.46% lies in the top ten. Study-wide results and caveats: Scalp sequencing captures resident alphabeta T cells of normal skin too.

The source material was CD4+ T cells sorted from blood, sampled at week 4, from a patient treated with tofacitinib. The sequence came from a human donor with alopecia areata.

CDR3 loop: CSGGRRLAAEAFF. CDR3 DNA: TGCAGCGGGGGGAGGAGGTTGGCCGCTGAAGCTTTCTTT. The chain couples TRBV29-1 to TRBJ1-1; D possibly corresponds to TRBD1 (5 bases). The length of the CDR3 is 13 residues. Germline assignment: CDR1 SQVTM and CDR2 ANQGSEA. V lost 7 bases, J lost 6 bases, and 18 bases lay in between.